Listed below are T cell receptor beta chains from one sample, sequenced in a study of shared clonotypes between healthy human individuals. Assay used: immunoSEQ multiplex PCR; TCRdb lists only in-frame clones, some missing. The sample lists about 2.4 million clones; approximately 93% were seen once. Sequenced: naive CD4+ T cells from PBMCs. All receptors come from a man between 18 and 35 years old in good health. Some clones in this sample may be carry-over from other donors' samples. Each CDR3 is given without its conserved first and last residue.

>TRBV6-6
ASRGGQMNTGELF
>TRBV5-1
ASRQTSYEQY
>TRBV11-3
ASSFDSMNTEAF
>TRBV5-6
ASRLAGQTNYGYT
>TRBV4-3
ASSHTAWLAGLNEQF
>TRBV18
ASSPRSGISSYNEQF
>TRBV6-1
ASRDRVTNTGELF
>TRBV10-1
ASSGLAGEGPSTDTQY
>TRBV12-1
ASSPGSGTTRRQF
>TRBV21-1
ASSRYQGAVRVQY
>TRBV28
ASSDAGINNEQF
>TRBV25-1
ASSSSKRGDNEQF
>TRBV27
ASRSRGRENTEAF
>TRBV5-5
ASLWGGRTDTQY
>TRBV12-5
ASGLAPGLTF
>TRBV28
ASTQRGNYGYT
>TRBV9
ASSVSGANTGELF
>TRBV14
ASSQLKTSGRETQY
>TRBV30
AWSTGLTDTQY
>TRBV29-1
SAGDGGRQETQY
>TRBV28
ASRPRGRGNYGYT
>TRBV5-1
ASSDVRGGSWSTEAF
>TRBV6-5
ASRQGNSGYEQY
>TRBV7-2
ASSGAGQGLRLRANVLT
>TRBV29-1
SVTKASYEQY
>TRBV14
ASSQPGRSSYNEQF
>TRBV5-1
ASSLVSGDSGNTIY
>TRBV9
ASSAGPVSYEQY
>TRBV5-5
ASSLMGGTDTQY
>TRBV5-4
ASSLDRTGPYGYT
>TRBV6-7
ASSWRGRESYNEQF
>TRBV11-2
ASSLVAGSNQPQH
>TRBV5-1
ASSPGTGGYNEQF
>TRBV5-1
ASSPRLAENTGELF
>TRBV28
ASSHWELAGIQETQY
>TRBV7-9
ASSLGRDRVRNEQF
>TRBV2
ASSSGEYTDTQY
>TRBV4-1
ASSLDPPTSGSRNEQF
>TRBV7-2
ASSYRTGETDTQY
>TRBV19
ASSLTWGQSYEQY
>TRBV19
ASSMGAAQY
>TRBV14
ASSPLTSGVETQY
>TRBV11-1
ASSLVRSGELF
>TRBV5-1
ASRPGGNTEAF
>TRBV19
ASSSLGQGKNIQY
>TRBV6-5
ASSYSIRYGTYEQY
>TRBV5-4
ASSWTSGTGELF
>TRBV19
ASSLIGTGNYEQY
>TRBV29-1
SVSSNPGNGYT
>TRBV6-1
ASSEEVAKNIQY
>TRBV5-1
ASSLEAGTYEQY
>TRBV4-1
ASSQALAGGNEQF
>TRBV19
ASSRVMGSGTDTQY
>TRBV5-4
ASSLTVGTQY
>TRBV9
ASSVVGRSPDTQY
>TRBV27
ASSPMTGGQTEAF
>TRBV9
ASSRSGAPGNTIY
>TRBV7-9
ASSLVFFPTSGGEQY
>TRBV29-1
SAWDRENTEAF
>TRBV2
ASSPRAGGFYEQY